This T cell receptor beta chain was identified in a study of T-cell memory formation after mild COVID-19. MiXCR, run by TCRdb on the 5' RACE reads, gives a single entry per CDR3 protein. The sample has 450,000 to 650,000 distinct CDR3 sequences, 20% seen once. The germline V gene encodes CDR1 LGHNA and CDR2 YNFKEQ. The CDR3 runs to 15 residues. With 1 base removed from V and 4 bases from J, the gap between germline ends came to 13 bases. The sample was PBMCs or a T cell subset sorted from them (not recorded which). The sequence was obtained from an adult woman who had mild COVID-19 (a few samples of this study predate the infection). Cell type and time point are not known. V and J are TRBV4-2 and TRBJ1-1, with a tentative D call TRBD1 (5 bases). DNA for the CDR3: TGTGCCAGCAGCCAAGGGTCATCAGGGAGCACTGAAGCTTTCTTT. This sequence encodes CASSQGSSGSTEAFF.